The subject of this entry is one T cell receptor beta chain. Its cognate antigen has yet to be identified. No clone much larger than this one lies a single base away; base qualities are absent. CD8 naive samples consisted of CD45RO-negative cells that were positively selected for CCR7, yielding a CD45RA+CCR7+ population without TemRA cells. The donors were healthy, HIV-negative adults who had no recently reported acute infections or vaccinations. Every donor was a Caucasian adult living in Nashville, Tennessee, USA. After blood collection by leukapheresis, PBMCs were isolated using Ficoll-Histopaque density gradient centrifugation and then cryopreserved in the vapor phase of liquid nitrogen. Analytical flow cytometry was used to check the purity and quantity of every magnetically sorted T cell population. From each sorted fraction, genomic DNA was isolated and quantified by UV absorbance on a Nanodrop 2000c.

The data belong to a study of shared clonotypes between healthy human individuals (TCRdb year 2020). As for the study more broadly: The cohort comprised a couple of women and a few men aged 18 to 49 years. Blood TCR repertoires of roughly five healthy adults were deeply sequenced to estimate repertoire size and the extent of clonotype sharing between individuals. Each donor's leukapheresis produced roughly between about 0.85 and 10 billion PBMCs. Per donor, three plates each were used for CD4 naive and CD4 memory, two for CD8 naive, and one for CD8 memory. To increase sequencing depth and limit assay-specific biases, TCR repertoire library preparation and sequencing were carried out by different laboratories using diverse techniques. Summary of the overall study and its limitations: Estimated clonotype richness was generally larger for naive than for memory subsets. Compared with non-shared clonotypes, the clonotypes found in all four sorted-subset donors had higher generation probabilities. Sampling was limited to blood, and TCR repertoires in tissue likely differ from TCR repertoires in blood. About 4.5% of naive CD4, roughly 3.5% of naive CD8, 2.3% of memory CD4, and roughly 0.4% of memory CD8 clonotypes were shared across several donors. Based on pairwise subsampling, the degree of clonotype sharing among donors was expected to be affected by sequencing depth. Rarefaction of sorted-subset datasets indicated incomplete sequencing despite the large sequencing depth. Because the study included a small number of donors, the genetic and exposure-history diversity represented was limited.

Using the deep immunoSEQ assay, TCR CDR3 regions were amplified from genomic DNA by multiplex PCR. Genomic DNA extracted from each cell subset was distributed evenly over all wells of several immunoSEQ 96-well plates, and each plate served as one replicate. For sorted subsets, 200 to 250 ng of genomic DNA, equivalent to around 30,000 T cell genomes, went into each replicate PCR. Purified libraries were quantified with a Qubit 3.0 fluorometer, sized on a Bioanalyzer 2100, and re-quantified with the KAPA Library Quantification kit. A separate single-read 150-cycle Illumina NextSeq 550 flow cell was used to sequence each immunoSEQ 96-well plate. Per the original workflow: Because only junctional sequences without quality scores were contained in the immunoSEQ output, filtering matching that applied to full-length reads could not be performed. To assign V/J genes and CDR3, sequences were annotated using PyIR, a Python wrapper for IgBLAST v1.9, with IMGT germline references. Reads with weak V/J assignments (E-value above 1e-6), missing CDR3, stop codons, out-of-frame junctions, or ambiguous translated residues were removed. V3J clonotypes were defined as sequences sharing an identical inferred V gene, J gene, and CDR3 amino acid sequence. Percentage overlap between repertoires was calculated by dividing the number of shared unique clonotypes by the size of the smaller repertoire. Repertoire richness was assessed with RTK rarefaction, the Chao1 estimator, and Recon v2.1 estimates of unobserved clonotypes. OLGA was used to compute generation probabilities for all TCRbeta clonotypes that the gDNA method yielded from a handful of donors. TCRdb retrieved this table from immuneACCESS and kept in-frame rearrangements only. Not all clones are present; in checked studies, unresolved V genes account for under half, and no reason is known for the remainder. V, J and clone size derive from that table, while D and trimming were established from the DNA sequence. In this sample the table shows around 1,900,000 clones, 93% of which occur a single time. The ten largest make up more than 1.5% of the sample.

For CDR1 and CDR2, the germline V gene (reference sequence) lists DFQATT and SNEGSKA. V is clipped by 4 bases and J by 4 bases, and the sequence between their germline boundaries is 7 bases long. The CDR3 covers 11 residues, taking in both the cysteine and the phenylalanine. Of all the DNA, just the CDR3 is kept, 33 bases in frame from base 1. This chain joins TRBV20-1 to TRBJ1-2; no D gene call is confident. This TCR came from a young man in good health. Some clones in this sample may be carry-over from other donors' samples. Material for sequencing was naive CD8+ T cells from PBMCs. Reading the label with the study, this specimen's cell subset or site is: CD45RA+CCR7+. The DNA is TGCAGTGCTATCGGGTCCTATGGCTACACCTTC. Its coded protein is CSAIGSYGYTF.